The 16 T cell receptor beta chains below all came from one sample that was sequenced in a study of shared clonotypes between healthy human individuals. Assay used: immunoSEQ multiplex PCR; TCRdb lists only in-frame clones, some missing. The sample includes around 510,000 clones, roughly 95% seen only once; the top ten take 0.05% to 0.07%. Sequenced input: naive CD4+ T cells sorted from blood. The subset was: CD45RA+ positively selected. Receptors were obtained from a woman younger than 45 in good health.

The chain couples TRBV11-2 to TRBJ2-7; 7 bases fit TRBD1. Germline CDR1 is SGHAT and CDR2 is FQNNGV. Trimming cost V 1 base and J 0 bases; bases outside gene matches: 6. The CDR3 covers 16 residues. The CDR3 protein is CASSLGQGKVSYEQYF. The CDR3 DNA follows: TGTGCCAGCAGCTTAGGACAGGGCAAAGTCTCCTACGAGCAGTACTTC.

The chain recombines TRBV28 with TRBJ1-5; unclear D gene. The CDR3 is made up of 14 amino acids. V was cut by 7 bases and J by 0 bases, with 10 bases left in between. Per germline, CDR1 MDHEN and CDR2 SYDVKM. CDR3 region: CASTQWVSNQPQHF. CDR3 sequence (DNA): TGTGCCAGCACTCAATGGGTTAGCAATCAGCCCCAGCATTTT.

The chain combines TRBV5-1 with TRBJ2-5; 16 nucleotides agree with TRBD2. Germline trimming cut 5 bases from V and 5 bases from J; bases unmatched to any gene: 6. The V gene's germline CDR1 is SGHRS and CDR2 YFSETQ. The CDR3 is 16 residues long. This CDR3 is CASSTGLAGGPETQYF. Here the CDR3 DNA reads TGCGCCAGCAGTACGGGACTAGCGGGAGGGCCGGAGACCCAGTACTTC.

This chain links TRBV19 with TRBJ1-1; D is perhaps TRBD1 (6 bases). The V gene's germline CDR1 is LNHDA and CDR2 SQIVND (reference sequence). The V and J ends lost 5 bases and 3 bases respectively, with 10 bases between them. The CDR3 length is 13 residues. CDR3 coding DNA: TGTGCCAGTAGTTTTGAGGGGGACACTGAAGCTTTCTTT. Residues: CASSFEGDTEAFF.

This clone appeared a single time. This chain connects TRBV28 to TRBJ1-4; D might be TRBD1 (5 bases). The germline CDR1 and CDR2 sequences are MDHEN and SYDVKM. The CDR3 is made up of 12 amino acids. CDR3 sequence: CALGVLSEKLFF. The CDR3 nucleotides read TGTGCTCTGGGGGTATTGAGTGAAAAACTGTTTTTT.

The chain is built from TRBV6-5 and TRBJ2-7; D is perhaps TRBD2 (6 bases). In germline, CDR1 is MNHEY, CDR2 SVGAGI. The V and J ends lost 2 bases and 5 bases respectively, with 10 bases between them. This CDR3 is built from 13 residues. CDR3 protein: CASSYRTSNEQYF. The CDR3, as DNA: TGTGCCAGCAGTTACCGCACTAGCAACGAGCAGTACTTC.

V gene TRBV7-9 combines with J gene TRBJ2-7, with 11 nucleotides matching TRBD2. The CDR3 runs to 15 residues. Trimming removed 2 bases from V and 2 bases from J; junction bases left unmatched: 2. The germline gives CDR1 SEHNR, CDR2 FQNEAQ (reference sequence). The CDR3: CASSLLAGGPYEQYF. In nucleotides, the CDR3 is TGTGCCAGCAGCTTACTAGCGGGAGGTCCCTACGAGCAGTACTTC. Together with reference TRBV7-9 and TRBJ2-7, the CDR3 gives the full variable domain: DTGVSQNPRHKITKRGQNVTFRCDPISEHNRLYWYRQTLGQGPEFLTYFQNEAQLEKSRLLSDRFSAERPKGSFSTLEIQRTEQGDSAMYLCASSLLAGGPYEQYFGPGTRLTVT.

The chain employs TRBV10-1 and TRBJ2-7; 12 bases match TRBD2. V trimming: 3 bases; J trimming: 3 bases; junction bases outside the gene matches: 9. Germline CDR1 reads WNHNN; CDR2 reads SYGVQD (reference sequence). The CDR3 is 17 amino acids. Written as DNA, the CDR3 is TGCGCCAGCAGTGAAACCCAGGGGACTAGCGGGTTCTACGAGCAGTACTTC. Its translation: CASSETQGTSGFYEQYF.

The chain recombines TRBV19 with TRBJ1-5; the match to TRBD1 covers 9 bases. CDR3 size: 14 residues. Germline V gene data show CDR1 as LNHDA and CDR2 as SQIVND (reference sequence). V lost 3 bases and J lost 9; bases outside the gene matches: 6. CDR3 region: CASSMGDRDTPQHF. The CDR3 nucleotides are TGTGCCAGTAGTATGGGGGACAGGGATACGCCCCAGCATTTT.

The rearrangement joins TRBV28 to TRBJ1-1; D call uncertain. This CDR3 contains 12 residues. V was shortened by 3 bases and J by 6 bases, with 8 bases between the two germline ends. Per germline, CDR1 MDHEN and CDR2 SYDVKM. CDR3 residues: CASSFWESEAFF. The CDR3 bases are TGTGCCAGCAGTTTTTGGGAGTCTGAAGCTTTCTTT. Using reference TRBV28 and TRBJ1-1 for the parts outside the CDR3, the full variable domain is DVKVTQSSRYLVKRTGEKVFLECVQDMDHENMFWYRQDPGLGLRLIYFSYDVKMKEKGDIPEGYSVSREKKERFSLILESASTNQTSMYLCASSFWESEAFFGQGTRLTVV.

This chain uses TRBV7-9 with TRBJ2-1; 9 nucleotides align to TRBD1. The CDR3 extends over 14 amino acids. Germline V gene sequence: CDR1 SEHNR, CDR2 FQNEAQ (reference sequence). V trimming: 4 bases; J trimming: 4 bases; junction bases outside the gene matches: 2. The CDR3 nucleotides are TGTGCCAGCAGCTACGGGACAGGGTACAATGAGCAGTTCTTC. Its translation is CASSYGTGYNEQFF. Full variable domain (missing parts from reference TRBV7-9 and TRBJ2-1): DTGVSQNPRHKITKRGQNVTFRCDPISEHNRLYWYRQTLGQGPEFLTYFQNEAQLEKSRLLSDRFSAERPKGSFSTLEIQRTEQGDSAMYLCASSYGTGYNEQFFGPGTRLTVL.

This clone came up once. V gene TRBV29-1 combines with J gene TRBJ1-1, with TRBD1 matching 7 bases. J lost 0 bases, V lost 8 bases, and 6 bases had no gene match. Germline CDR1 and CDR2: SQVTM and ANQGSEA. The CDR3 is 13 residues long. The CDR3 DNA sequence: TGCAGCACAGCGACAGGGTTGAACACTGAAGCTTTCTTT. Its translation: CSTATGLNTEAFF.

The chain is built from TRBV28 and TRBJ2-1, with D possibly being TRBD2 (5 bases). Trimming took off 9 bases at V and 2 bases at J, with 20 bases between the two ends. Germline CDR1 and CDR2: MDHEN and SYDVKM. The CDR3 is 16 residues long. CDR3 amino acids: CASGVRLTIAYNEQFF. CDR3 nucleotide sequence: TGTGCCAGTGGGGTGCGACTAACAATAGCCTACAATGAGCAGTTCTTC.

This chain uses TRBV6-4 with TRBJ1-1, with D uncertain. Germline CDR1 reads MRHNA; CDR2 reads SNTAGT. CDR3 length: 13 amino acids. V lost 5 bases and J 3 bases, leaving 10 bases between the germline ends. As DNA, the CDR3 is TGTGCCAGCAGTCGTACGAGGGACACTGAAGCTTTCTTT. This sequence encodes CASSRTRDTEAFF.

This sequence joins TRBV2 and TRBJ1-1; the D is unclear. Germline lookup yields CDR1 SNHLY and CDR2 FYNNEI. V lost 7 bases, J lost 0 bases, and 15 bases lay in between. The CDR3 consists of 15 residues. In DNA form, the CDR3 reads TGTGCCAGCATCATTGAAGACTTCATGAACACTGAAGCTTTCTTT. The encoded protein is CASIIEDFMNTEAFF.

This rearrangement joins TRBV6-5 to TRBJ2-1; D perhaps matches TRBD2 (6 bases). This CDR3 has 15 residues. Germline lookup yields CDR1 MNHEY and CDR2 SVGAGI. V lost 4 bases to trimming and J lost 5 bases, with 15 bases between them. The CDR3 loop reads CASSSGLGQHNEQFF. The CDR3 nucleotides read TGTGCCAGCAGTTCGGGACTCGGACAACACAATGAGCAGTTCTTC.